This TCR beta chain comes out of a study of CD8 T cells in Susac syndrome. CDR1 and CDR2 (germline): MNHEY, SMNVEV (reference sequence). Trimming at V came to 5 bases and at J to 7 bases, leaving 7 bases not matched to a gene. The CDR3 is made up of 15 amino acids. Random hexamers were used to reverse transcribe about 0.45 to 1 ug of RNA. Each CDR3 protein gets one entry after TCRdb re-called the immunoSEQ multiplex PCR reads with MiXCR. The repertoire has under 200,000 distinct CDR3 sequences, around 94% of them found once; the top ten carry 0.12%. This clonotype was obtained from a human donor with Susac syndrome. The sequenced material came from CD4+ T cells from PBMCs. The J gene is TRBJ1-4, the V gene TRBV27; TRBD1 matches 10 bases. CDR3 sequence reads: CASSQRQGASEKLFF. The CDR3 DNA sequence: TGTGCCAGCAGTCAAAGACAGGGGGCATCTGAAAAACTGTTTTTT.